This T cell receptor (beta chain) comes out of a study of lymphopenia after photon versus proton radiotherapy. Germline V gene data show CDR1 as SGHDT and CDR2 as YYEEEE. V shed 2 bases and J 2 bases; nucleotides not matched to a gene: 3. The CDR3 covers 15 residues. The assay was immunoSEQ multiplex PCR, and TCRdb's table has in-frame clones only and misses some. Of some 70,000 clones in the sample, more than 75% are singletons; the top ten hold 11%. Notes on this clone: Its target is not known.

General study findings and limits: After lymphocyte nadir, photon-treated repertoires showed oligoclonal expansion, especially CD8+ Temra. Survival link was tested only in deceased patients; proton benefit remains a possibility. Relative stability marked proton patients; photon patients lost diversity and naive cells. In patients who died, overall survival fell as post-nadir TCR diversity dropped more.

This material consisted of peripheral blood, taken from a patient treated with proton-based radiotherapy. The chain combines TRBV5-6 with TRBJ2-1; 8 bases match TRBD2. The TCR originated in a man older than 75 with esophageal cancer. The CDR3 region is CASSLELAAYNEQFF. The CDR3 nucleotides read TGTGCCAGCAGCTTAGAACTAGCGGCCTACAATGAGCAGTTCTTC.